This paragraph covers one T cell receptor (beta chain) sequence. Germline loops: CDR1 WSHSY, CDR2 SAAADI. The CDR3 spans 14 residues. With 0 bases removed from V and 0 bases from J, the gap between germline ends came to 3 bases. This sample was taken from a study of shared clonotypes between healthy human individuals. The data were produced by immunoSEQ multiplex PCR, yet TCRdb's version contains in-frame clones alone and is incomplete. The sample holds some 1,400,000 clones; about 96% are singletons and the top ten take over 1%. This clonotype originated in a man aged 25-45 years in good health. Material: naive CD4+ T cells sorted from blood. Subset described: CD45RA+ positively selected. The rearrangement links TRBV10-2 to TRBJ1-5; no firm D call. The CDR3 DNA follows: TGCGCCAGCAGTGAGTCCCATAGCAATCAGCCCCAGCATTTT. Its translation is CASSESHSNQPQHF.